This T cell receptor (beta chain) was documented in a study of blood T cell repertoires in COVID-19. Study details: COVID-19 samples from acute and convalescent phases originated in the United States, Italy and Spain. T cells, B-cell-depleted T cells, or PBMCs provided the cDNA or gDNA that served as material.

In the authors' workflow: Reference gene primers were amplified, and this amplification served to estimate nucleated cell counts. The data were produced by immunoSEQ multiplex PCR, yet TCRdb's version contains in-frame clones alone and is incomplete. The V and J calls and clone size come from that table; D and trimming were worked out from the DNA. The repertoire holds a few hundred thousand clones, 80% to 90% seen once, with around 10% in the top ten. CDR1 and CDR2 from the germline V gene are SGHVS and FQNEAQ. Trimming pared 4 bases from V and 5 bases from J, leaving 16 bases between. The CDR3 sequence is 15 residues long.

This TCR was sampled from a woman aged 70 to 79 with acute or convalescent COVID-19. The chain links TRBV7-8 to TRBJ2-3; D is perhaps TRBD2 (7 bases). Sequencing used peripheral blood. CDR3 in amino acids: CASSSLGGAGDTQYF. The CDR3 DNA sequence: TGTGCCAGCAGCTCGTTGGGGGGGGCGGGAGATACGCAGTATTTT. The full variable domain, rest sourced from reference TRBV7-8 and TRBJ2-3, is GAGVSQSPRYKVAKRGQDVALRCDPISGHVSLFWYQQALGQGPEFLTYFQNEAQLDKSGLPSDRFFAERPEGSVSTLKIQRTQQEDSAVYLCASSSLGGAGDTQYFGPGTRLTVL.